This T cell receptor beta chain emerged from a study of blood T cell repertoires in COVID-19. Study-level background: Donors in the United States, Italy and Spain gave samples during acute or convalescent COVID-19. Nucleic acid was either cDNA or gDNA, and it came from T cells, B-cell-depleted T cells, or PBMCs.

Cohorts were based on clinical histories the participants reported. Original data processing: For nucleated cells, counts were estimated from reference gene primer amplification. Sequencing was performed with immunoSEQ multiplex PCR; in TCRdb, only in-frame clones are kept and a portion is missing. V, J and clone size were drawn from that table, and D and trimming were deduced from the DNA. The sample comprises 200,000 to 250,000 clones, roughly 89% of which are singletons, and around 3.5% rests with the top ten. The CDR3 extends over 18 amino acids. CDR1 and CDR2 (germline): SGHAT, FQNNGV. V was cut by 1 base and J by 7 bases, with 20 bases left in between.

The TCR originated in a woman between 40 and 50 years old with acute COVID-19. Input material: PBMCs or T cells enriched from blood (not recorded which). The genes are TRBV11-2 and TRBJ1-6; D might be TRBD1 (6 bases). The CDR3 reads CASSLAVPGQNLNSPLHF. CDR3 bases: TGTGCCAGCAGCTTAGCTGTTCCCGGACAGAACCTCAATTCACCCCTCCACTTT.